Each of the 9 T cell receptor beta chains below was sequenced from the same sample in a study of T-cell memory formation after mild COVID-19. In TCRdb, the 5' RACE reads were re-called with MiXCR into one record per CDR3 protein. The repertoire includes 400,000 to 500,000 distinct CDR3 sequences, roughly 17% of them detected once, and 20% to 25% sits in the top ten. Sequences were obtained from PBMCs or a T cell subset sorted from them (not recorded which). The origin of the receptors is a man aged 18-30 years who had mild COVID-19 (a few samples of this study predate the infection). Cell type and time point are not known.

This clonotype was found a few times. The J gene is TRBJ2-5, the V gene TRBV3-1, with 13 nucleotides matching TRBD2. Looked up from germline, CDR1 is LGHDT and CDR2 is YNNKEL (reference sequence). V was pared by 5 bases and J by 5 bases, with 5 bases of the junction left unmatched. The CDR3 is 15 residues long. The CDR3 protein is CASSSGLAGDETQYF. DNA for the CDR3: TGTGCCAGCAGCTCCGGACTAGCGGGGGATGAGACCCAGTACTTC.

The chain is built from TRBV6-5 and TRBJ2-1; the match to TRBD1 covers 7 bases. The junction had 3 bases not matched to a gene; V was cut back by 2 bases and J by 8 bases. This CDR3 contains 13 residues. Looked up from germline, CDR1 is MNHEY and CDR2 is SVGAGI. CDR3 bases: TGTGCCAGCAGTTACCCCGGGACAGATGAGCAGTTCTTC. Encoded protein: CASSYPGTDEQFF.

This clonotype came up a few times. The chain has TRBV27 and TRBJ2-3, with D maybe TRBD1 (6 bases). V was shortened by 6 bases and J by 2 bases, with 12 bases between the two germline ends. The germline V gene has CDR1 MNHEY and CDR2 SMNVEV (reference sequence). CDR3 size: 14 residues. The CDR3 DNA sequence: TGTGCCAGCAGGGGGGCCGGCCTCACAGATACGCAGTATTTT. It yields the protein CASRGAGLTDTQYF.

J is TRBJ1-6 and V is TRBV10-3; D is possibly TRBD1 (5 bases). The CDR3 spans 13 residues. The germline V gene has CDR1 ENHRY and CDR2 SYGVKD. With 4 bases removed from V and 5 bases from J, the gap between germline ends came to 6 bases. The CDR3 bases are TGTGCCATCAGTGGGGGGAATAATTCACCCCTCCACTTT. Its translation: CAISGGNNSPLHF.

This clonotype was seen a few times. The gene calls are TRBV27 and TRBJ2-5; D gene uncertain. Trimming took 8 bases from V and 4 from J, leaving 20 bases between them. Germline loops: CDR1 MNHEY, CDR2 SMNVEV (reference sequence). The CDR3 runs 15 residues. The CDR3 region is CASGRVGIVGETQYF. DNA for the CDR3: TGTGCCAGCGGAAGGGTAGGGATTGTAGGAGAGACCCAGTACTTC.

Only a few counts were recorded for this clonotype. This sequence joins TRBV6-5 and TRBJ2-2, with D unclear. Germline loops: CDR1 MNHEY, CDR2 SVGAGI. Trimming removed 1 base from V and 4 bases from J, with 4 bases in between. The length of the CDR3 is 13 residues. CDR3 protein: CASSYWATGELFF. CDR3 coding DNA: TGTGCCAGCAGTTACTGGGCCACCGGGGAGCTGTTTTTT.

This clonotype was observed a few times. J is TRBJ2-1 and V is TRBV11-1; D is unclear. The CDR3 runs to 15 residues. With 1 base removed from V and 0 bases from J, the gap between germline ends came to 7 bases. Looked up from germline, CDR1 is SGHAT and CDR2 is FQDESV (reference sequence). CDR3: CASSLGLNSYNEQFF. The CDR3 DNA follows: TGTGCCAGCAGCTTAGGGCTGAACTCCTACAATGAGCAGTTCTTC.

The chain is built from TRBV20-1 and TRBJ2-5; D is unclear. The CDR3 runs 11 residues. Trimming took 2 bases from V and 5 from J, leaving 6 bases between them. Looked up from germline, CDR1 is DFQATT and CDR2 is SNEGSKA (reference sequence). The CDR3 spells CSARNLETQYF. CDR3 DNA: TGCAGTGCTAGAAACCTCGAGACCCAGTACTTC.

V is TRBV6-6 and J is TRBJ1-1; D is undetermined. The CDR3 runs 12 residues. The germline V gene encodes CDR1 MNHNY and CDR2 SVGAGI (reference sequence). The ends were cut back, 6 bases at V and 7 bases at J, with 12 bases in the middle. The CDR3 DNA reads TGTGCCAGCAGCCCGACTAGCAATGAAGCTTTCTTT. Translating gives CASSPTSNEAFF.